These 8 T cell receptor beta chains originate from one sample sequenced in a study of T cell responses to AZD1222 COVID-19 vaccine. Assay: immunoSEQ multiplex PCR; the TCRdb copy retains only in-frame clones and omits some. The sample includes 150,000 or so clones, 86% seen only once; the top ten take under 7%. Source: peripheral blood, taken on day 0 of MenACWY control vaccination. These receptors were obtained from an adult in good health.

CDR3 protein: CASSHGVYNEQFF. CDR3 sequence (DNA): TGTGCCAGCTCACACGGGGTTTACAATGAGCAGTTCTTC. The V call is TRBV18, the J call TRBJ2-1; TRBD2 is a possible D gene (5 bases). This CDR3 has 13 amino acids. The V and J ends lost 4 bases and 4 bases respectively, with 8 bases between them. Germline CDR1 reads KGHSH; CDR2 reads LQKENI.

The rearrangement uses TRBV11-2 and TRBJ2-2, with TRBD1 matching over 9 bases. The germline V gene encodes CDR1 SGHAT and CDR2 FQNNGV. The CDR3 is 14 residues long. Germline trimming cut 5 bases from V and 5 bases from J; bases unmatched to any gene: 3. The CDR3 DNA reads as TGTGCCAGCAGCCGGGGACAGGGAACCGGGGAGCTGTTTTTT. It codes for CASSRGQGTGELFF.

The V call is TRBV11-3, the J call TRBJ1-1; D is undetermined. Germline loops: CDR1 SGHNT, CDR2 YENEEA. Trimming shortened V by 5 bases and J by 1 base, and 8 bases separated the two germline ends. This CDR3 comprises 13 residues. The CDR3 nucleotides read TGTGCCAGCAGCGGACGGGCGAACACTGAAGCTTTCTTT. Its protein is CASSGRANTEAFF.

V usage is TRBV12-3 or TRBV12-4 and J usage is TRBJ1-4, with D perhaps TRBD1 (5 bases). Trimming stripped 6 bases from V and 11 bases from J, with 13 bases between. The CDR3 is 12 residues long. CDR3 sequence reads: CASSPGIGKLFF. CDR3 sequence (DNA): TGTGCCAGCAGCCCAGGGATTGGGAAACTGTTTTTT.

The CDR3 loop reads CASSFIGEQFF. CDR3 nucleotide sequence: TGCGCCAGCAGCTTTATTGGTGAGCAGTTCTTC. V usage is TRBV5-1 and J usage is TRBJ2-1; no clear D gene. This CDR3 comprises 11 residues. Trimming pared 2 bases from V and 9 bases from J, leaving 6 bases between. Germline V CDR1 and CDR2: SGHRS, YFSETQ.

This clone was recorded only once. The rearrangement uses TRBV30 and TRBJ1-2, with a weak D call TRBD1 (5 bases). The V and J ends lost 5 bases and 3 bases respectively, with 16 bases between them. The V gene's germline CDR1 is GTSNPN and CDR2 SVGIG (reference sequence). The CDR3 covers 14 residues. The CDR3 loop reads CAWGAGDLDYGYTF. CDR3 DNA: TGTGCCTGGGGGGCCGGGGATCTGGACTATGGCTACACCTTC.

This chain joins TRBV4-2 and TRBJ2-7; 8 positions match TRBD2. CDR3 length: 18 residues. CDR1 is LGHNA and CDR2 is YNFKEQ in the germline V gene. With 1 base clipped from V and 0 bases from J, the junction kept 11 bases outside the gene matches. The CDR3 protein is CASSQGLSLAGISYEQYF. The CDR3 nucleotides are TGTGCCAGCAGCCAAGGTCTCTCCCTAGCGGGTATCTCCTACGAGCAGTACTTC.

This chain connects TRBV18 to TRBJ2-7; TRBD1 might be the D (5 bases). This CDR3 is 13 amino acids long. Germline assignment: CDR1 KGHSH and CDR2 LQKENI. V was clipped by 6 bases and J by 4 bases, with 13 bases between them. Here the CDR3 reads CASSPGFLYEQYV. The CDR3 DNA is TGTGCCAGCTCCCCAGGGTTTTTGTACGAGCAGTACGTC.